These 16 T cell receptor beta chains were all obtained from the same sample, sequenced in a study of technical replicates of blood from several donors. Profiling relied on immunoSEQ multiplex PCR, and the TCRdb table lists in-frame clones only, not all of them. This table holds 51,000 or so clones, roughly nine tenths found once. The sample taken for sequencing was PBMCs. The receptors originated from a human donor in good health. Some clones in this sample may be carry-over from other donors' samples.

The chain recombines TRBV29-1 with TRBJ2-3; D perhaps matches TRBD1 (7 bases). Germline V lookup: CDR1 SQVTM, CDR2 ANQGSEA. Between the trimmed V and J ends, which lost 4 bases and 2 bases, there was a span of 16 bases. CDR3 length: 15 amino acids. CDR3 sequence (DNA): TGCAGCGTTGGGCGGGACAGCCAGGTCACAGATACGCAGTATTTT. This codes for CSVGRDSQVTDTQYF.

The chain's CDR3 is CASSFYRSGYTF. The DNA of the CDR3 is TGTGCCAGCAGCTTCTACAGAAGTGGCTACACCTTC. This rearrangement joins TRBV5-6 to TRBJ1-2; D unresolved. This CDR3 spans 12 amino acids. V was shortened by 2 bases and J by 7 bases, with 9 bases between the two germline ends. Germline V lookup: CDR1 SGHDT, CDR2 YYEEEE.

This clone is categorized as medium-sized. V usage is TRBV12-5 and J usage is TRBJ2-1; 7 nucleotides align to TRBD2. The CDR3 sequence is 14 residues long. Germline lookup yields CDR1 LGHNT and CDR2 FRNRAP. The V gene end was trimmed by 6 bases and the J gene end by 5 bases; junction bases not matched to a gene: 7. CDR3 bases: TGTGCTAGTGGCCTTCTCCGGGGGGACAATGAGCAGTTCTTC. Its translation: CASGLLRGDNEQFF.

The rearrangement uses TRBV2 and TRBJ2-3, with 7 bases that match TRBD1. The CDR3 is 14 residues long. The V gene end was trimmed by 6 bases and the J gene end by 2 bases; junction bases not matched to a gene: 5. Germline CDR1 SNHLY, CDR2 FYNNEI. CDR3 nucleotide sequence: TGTGCCAGCAGCCGGGACAGCACCACAGATACGCAGTATTTT. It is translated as CASSRDSTTDTQYF.

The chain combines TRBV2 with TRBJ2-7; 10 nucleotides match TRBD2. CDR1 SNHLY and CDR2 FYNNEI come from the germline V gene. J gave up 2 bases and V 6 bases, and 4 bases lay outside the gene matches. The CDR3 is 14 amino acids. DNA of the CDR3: TGTGCCAGCAGCCGTACTAGCGGGACCTACGAGCAGTACTTC. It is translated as CASSRTSGTYEQYF.

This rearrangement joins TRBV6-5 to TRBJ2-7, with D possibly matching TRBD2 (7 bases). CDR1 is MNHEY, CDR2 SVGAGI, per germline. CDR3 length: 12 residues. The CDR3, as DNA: TGTGGGGGGGCGGGGGAGACCTACGAGCAGTACTTC. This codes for CGGAGETYEQYF.

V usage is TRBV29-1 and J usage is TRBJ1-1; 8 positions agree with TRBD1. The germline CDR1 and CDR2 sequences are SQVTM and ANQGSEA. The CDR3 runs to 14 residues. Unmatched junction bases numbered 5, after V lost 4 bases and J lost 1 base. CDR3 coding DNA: TGCAGCGTTGGGCCGGGACAGGCGAACACTGAAGCTTTCTTT. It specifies CSVGPGQANTEAFF. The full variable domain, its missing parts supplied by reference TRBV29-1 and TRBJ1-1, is SAVISQKPSRDICQRGTSLTIQCQVDSQVTMMFWYRQQPGQSLTLIATANQGSEATYESGFVIDKFPISRPNLTFSTLTVSNMSPEDSSIYLCSVGPGQANTEAFFGQGTRLTVV.

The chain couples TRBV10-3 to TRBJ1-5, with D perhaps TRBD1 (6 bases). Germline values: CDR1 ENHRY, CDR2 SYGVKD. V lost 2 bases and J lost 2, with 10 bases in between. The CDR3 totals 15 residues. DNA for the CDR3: TGTGCCATCAGTGAGGGGGGGGCGGGCAATCAGCCCCAGCATTTT. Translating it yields CAISEGGAGNQPQHF.

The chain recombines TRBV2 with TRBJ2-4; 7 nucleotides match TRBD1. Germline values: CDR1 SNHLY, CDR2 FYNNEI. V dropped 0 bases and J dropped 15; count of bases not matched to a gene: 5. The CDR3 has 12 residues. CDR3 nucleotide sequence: TGTGCCAGCAGTGAAGCTGACAGGGTAGGGTACTTC. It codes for CASSEADRVGYF.

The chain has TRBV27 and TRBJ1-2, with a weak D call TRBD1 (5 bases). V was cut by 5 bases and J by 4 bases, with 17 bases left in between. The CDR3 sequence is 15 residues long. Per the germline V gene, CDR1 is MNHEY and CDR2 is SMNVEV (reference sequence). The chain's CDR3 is CASSPWGGVSYGYTF. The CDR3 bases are TGTGCCAGCAGTCCCTGGGGAGGGGTCAGCTATGGCTACACCTTC.

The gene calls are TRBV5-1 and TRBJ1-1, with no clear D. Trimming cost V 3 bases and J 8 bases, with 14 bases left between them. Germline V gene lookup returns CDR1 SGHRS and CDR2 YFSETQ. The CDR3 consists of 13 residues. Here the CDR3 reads CASSSGVGTEAFF. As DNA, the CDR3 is TGCGCCAGCAGCTCTGGAGTAGGAACCGAAGCTTTCTTT.

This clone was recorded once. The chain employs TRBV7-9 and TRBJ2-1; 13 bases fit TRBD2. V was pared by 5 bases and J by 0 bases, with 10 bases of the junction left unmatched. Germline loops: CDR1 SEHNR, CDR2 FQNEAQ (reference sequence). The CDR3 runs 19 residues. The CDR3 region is CASSGAGTSGMISYNEQFF. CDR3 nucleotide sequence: TGTGCCAGCAGCGGAGCCGGGACTAGCGGGATGATCTCCTACAATGAGCAGTTCTTC.

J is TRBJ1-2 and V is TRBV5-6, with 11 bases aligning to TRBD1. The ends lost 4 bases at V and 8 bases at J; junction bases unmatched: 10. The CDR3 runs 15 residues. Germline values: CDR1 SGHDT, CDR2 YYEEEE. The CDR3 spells CASSTADRGLGGYTF. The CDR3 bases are TGTGCCAGCAGCACCGCGGACAGGGGGCTCGGCGGCTACACCTTC.

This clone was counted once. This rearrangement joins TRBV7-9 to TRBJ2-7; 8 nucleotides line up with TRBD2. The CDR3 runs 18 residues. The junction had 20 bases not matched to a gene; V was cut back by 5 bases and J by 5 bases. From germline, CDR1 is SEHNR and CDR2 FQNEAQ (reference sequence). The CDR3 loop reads CASSPRRRASGLWNEQYF. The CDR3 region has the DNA TGTGCCAGCAGCCCTCGTCGGCGGGCTAGCGGGTTGTGGAACGAGCAGTACTTC.

The CDR3 loop reads CASSQRKRTDTGELFF. In DNA form, the CDR3 reads TGCGCCAGCAGCCAAAGAAAGCGGACGGACACCGGGGAGCTGTTTTTT. V usage is TRBV4-3 and J usage is TRBJ2-2, with TRBD2 as a possible D gene (5 bases). CDR3 length equals 16 residues. V lost 2 bases to trimming and J lost 3 bases, with 13 bases between them. Germline CDR1 is LGHNA and CDR2 is YSLEER.

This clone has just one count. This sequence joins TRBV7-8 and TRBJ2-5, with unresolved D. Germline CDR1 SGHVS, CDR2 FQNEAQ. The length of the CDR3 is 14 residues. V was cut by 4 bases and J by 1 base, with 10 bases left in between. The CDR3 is CASSSTIGQETQYF. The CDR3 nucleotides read TGTGCCAGCAGCTCCACGATCGGCCAAGAGACCCAGTACTTC.